This T cell receptor (beta chain) came from a study of synovial regulatory T cells in juvenile arthritis. Whole-study context: Six or seven patients were on methotrexate and a few were untreated.

The CDR3 extends over 16 amino acids. There is no recorded DNA. Germline V gives CDR1 MDHEN, CDR2 SYDVKM. Notes on this clone: The target antigen is unknown.

Sequencing was performed with immunoSEQ multiplex PCR; in TCRdb, only in-frame clones are kept and a portion is missing. In total, the table holds about 10,000 clones. Study-wide points: Inflammation-associated Treg cells in blood had less TCR diversity than the remaining blood Treg cells. Largely private between patients, iaTreg TCR repertoires showed partial overlap with synovial Teff and blood CPL repertoires.

This clonotype originated in a donor younger than 30 with juvenile idiopathic arthritis. Sequenced sample: Treg cells from blood. As to subset: remaining (HLA-DR-negative) circulating blood Treg cells. The chain combines TRBV28 with TRBJ1-5; the D call from TCRdb, TRBD1, cannot be confirmed without DNA. The CDR3 protein is CASSTYAQVSNQPQHF.